The rows below give T cell receptor beta chains drawn from one sample of a study of beta chain features in type 1 diabetes. The data were produced by immunoSEQ multiplex PCR, yet TCRdb's version contains in-frame clones alone and is incomplete. There are about 140,000 clones in the sample; less than 9% occur only once, and around 1.3% lies in the top ten. The sequenced sample consisted of central memory CD4+ T cells from blood. These receptor sequences come from a woman aged 30 to 39 in good health. Both conserved end residues are part of each CDR3. D genes are given only for firm matches. A clone size is listed for some rows: how often the clone was seen (once, few, many), or a class if it is expanded.

cdr3_aa: CASSLSSAVEAFF; cdr3_nt: TGTGCCAGCAGTTTATCTTCCGCAGTTGAAGCTTTCTTT; clone_size: few; d_call: NA; j_call: TRBJ1-1; v_call: TRBV28
cdr3_aa: CASRTGGANYGYTF; cdr3_nt: TGTGCCAGCAGGACAGGGGGGGCTAACTATGGCTACACCTTC; clone_size: NA; d_call: TRBD1; j_call: TRBJ1-2; v_call: TRBV27
cdr3_aa: CASSLGGLDIQYF; cdr3_nt: TGTGCCAGCAGCTTAGGAGGGCTAGACATTCAGTACTTC; clone_size: many; d_call: NA; j_call: TRBJ2-4; v_call: TRBV11-2
cdr3_aa: CAISEMEGFAGYTF; cdr3_nt: TGTGCCATCAGTGAGATGGAGGGGTTCGCTGGCTACACCTTC; clone_size: few; d_call: NA; j_call: TRBJ1-2; v_call: TRBV10-3
cdr3_aa: CASSLNPGQGNTEAFF; cdr3_nt: TGCGCCAGCAGTCTAAATCCGGGACAGGGGAACACTGAAGCTTTCTTT; clone_size: many; d_call: TRBD1; j_call: TRBJ1-1; v_call: TRBV4-3
cdr3_aa: CASSLETGNRELFF; cdr3_nt: TGTGCCAGCAGCTTAGAAACGGGGAACCGGGAGCTGTTTTTT; clone_size: NA; d_call: NA; j_call: TRBJ2-2; v_call: TRBV7-8
cdr3_aa: CSVDPGGPTDTQYF; cdr3_nt: TGCAGCGTTGACCCGGGAGGGCCGACAGATACGCAGTATTTT; clone_size: many; d_call: TRBD2; j_call: TRBJ2-3; v_call: TRBV29-1
cdr3_aa: CASSRGQGKNEQYF; cdr3_nt: TGTGCCAGCAGCCGGGGACAGGGGAAAAACGAGCAGTACTTC; clone_size: NA; d_call: TRBD1; j_call: TRBJ2-7; v_call: TRBV7-2
cdr3_aa: CASSDTRILLAKNIQYF; cdr3_nt: TGTGCCAGCAGTGACACGCGGATCCTTCTAGCCAAAAACATTCAGTACTTC; clone_size: NA; d_call: NA; j_call: TRBJ2-4; v_call: TRBV6-4
cdr3_aa: CASSPGAISYEQYF; cdr3_nt: TGTGCCAGCAGCCCAGGGGCCATTTCCTACGAGCAGTACTTC; clone_size: many; d_call: NA; j_call: TRBJ2-7; v_call: TRBV7-2
cdr3_aa: CASTDRLTGELFF; cdr3_nt: TGTGCCAGTACGGACAGACTCACCGGGGAGCTGTTTTTT; clone_size: few; d_call: NA; j_call: TRBJ2-2; v_call: TRBV19
cdr3_aa: CASSLDILGGYTF; cdr3_nt: TGTGCCAGCAGTCTGGACATCCTGGGCGGCTACACCTTC; clone_size: NA; d_call: NA; j_call: TRBJ1-2; v_call: TRBV10-3
cdr3_aa: CASSELTGANQPQHF; cdr3_nt: TGTGCCAGCAGCGAATTGACAGGGGCCAATCAGCCCCAGCATTTT; clone_size: NA; d_call: TRBD1; j_call: TRBJ1-5; v_call: TRBV7-6
cdr3_aa: CASSPQSGELFF; cdr3_nt: TGTGCCAGCAGTCCGCAGTCCGGGGAGCTGTTTTTT; clone_size: few; d_call: NA; j_call: TRBJ2-2; v_call: TRBV6-5
cdr3_aa: CASSLRVSGPYEQYF; cdr3_nt: TGTGCCAGCAGCTTAAGGGTTAGCGGTCCCTACGAGCAGTACTTC; clone_size: NA; d_call: NA; j_call: TRBJ2-7; v_call: TRBV7-2
cdr3_aa: CASSPKSGQTGELFF; cdr3_nt: TGCGCCAGCAGCCCAAAAAGCGGGCAAACCGGGGAGCTGTTTTTT; clone_size: few; d_call: NA; j_call: TRBJ2-2; v_call: TRBV4-3
cdr3_aa: CASSPRSQETQYF; cdr3_nt: TGTGCCAGCTCCCCGAGAAGCCAAGAGACCCAGTACTTC; clone_size: many; d_call: NA; j_call: TRBJ2-5; v_call: TRBV18
cdr3_aa: CASRPPGAQNTEAFF; cdr3_nt: TGTGCCAGCAGACCCCCGGGAGCCCAGAACACTGAAGCTTTCTTT; clone_size: NA; d_call: NA; j_call: TRBJ1-1; v_call: TRBV7-9
cdr3_aa: CAVRTPDRDDSGNTIYF; cdr3_nt: TGTGCCGTCAGAACTCCGGACAGGGACGACTCTGGAAACACCATATATTTT; clone_size: NA; d_call: TRBD1; j_call: TRBJ1-3; v_call: TRBV9
cdr3_aa: CASSSGTVGETQYF; cdr3_nt: TGTGCCAGCAGCTCCGGGACAGTGGGAGAGACCCAGTACTTC; clone_size: few; d_call: TRBD1; j_call: TRBJ2-5; v_call: TRBV7-8
cdr3_aa: CASSQVLGARGTEAFF; cdr3_nt: TGCGCCAGCAGCCAAGTGCTGGGGGCCAGGGGCACTGAAGCTTTCTTT; clone_size: few; d_call: NA; j_call: TRBJ1-1; v_call: TRBV4-1
cdr3_aa: CASRIQREPSYEQYF; cdr3_nt: TGTGCCAGCAGGATTCAGCGGGAGCCCTCCTACGAGCAGTACTTC; clone_size: few; d_call: TRBD2; j_call: TRBJ2-7; v_call: TRBV10-3
cdr3_aa: CASRRWIGGGQQNTEAFF; cdr3_nt: TGTGCCAGCAGGCGTTGGATTGGTGGGGGACAGCAGAACACTGAAGCTTTCTTT; clone_size: few; d_call: TRBD1; j_call: TRBJ1-1; v_call: TRBV5-4
cdr3_aa: CASSQGDSPNNEQFF; cdr3_nt: TGTGCCAGCAGCCAAGGGGACAGCCCCAACAATGAGCAGTTCTTC; clone_size: few; d_call: TRBD1; j_call: TRBJ2-1; v_call: TRBV4-2
cdr3_aa: CASSLGHQGGPDQETQYF; cdr3_nt: TGTGCCAGCAGCTTAGGTCACCAAGGAGGGCCTGATCAAGAGACCCAGTACTTC; clone_size: few; d_call: NA; j_call: TRBJ2-5; v_call: TRBV7-9
cdr3_aa: CASSSRWESYEQYF; cdr3_nt: TGTGCCAGCAGCTCCCGGTGGGAGTCCTACGAGCAGTACTTC; clone_size: few; d_call: NA; j_call: TRBJ2-7; v_call: TRBV9
cdr3_aa: CAISEQTGAYNEQFF; cdr3_nt: TGTGCCATCAGTGAGCAGACAGGCGCCTACAATGAGCAGTTCTTC; clone_size: many; d_call: NA; j_call: TRBJ2-1; v_call: TRBV10-3
cdr3_aa: CASSFIRDLNNEQFF; cdr3_nt: TGTGCCAGCAGTTTCATCCGGGACTTAAACAATGAGCAGTTCTTC; clone_size: few; d_call: NA; j_call: TRBJ2-1; v_call: TRBV7-2
cdr3_aa: CASSLGTGAEYTGELFF; cdr3_nt: TGTGCCAGCAGCTTAGGGACAGGGGCCGAATACACCGGGGAGCTGTTTTTT; clone_size: few; d_call: TRBD1; j_call: TRBJ2-2; v_call: TRBV11-3
cdr3_aa: CASRLTGGTSNQPQHF; cdr3_nt: TGTGCCAGCAGACTGACAGGGGGTACTAGCAATCAGCCCCAGCATTTT; clone_size: few; d_call: TRBD1; j_call: TRBJ1-5; v_call: TRBV4-2
cdr3_aa: CASSPQTSGRLNEQFF; cdr3_nt: TGTGCCAGTAGTCCGCAGACTAGCGGGAGGCTCAATGAGCAGTTCTTC; clone_size: NA; d_call: TRBD2; j_call: TRBJ2-1; v_call: TRBV19
cdr3_aa: CASSESEGKGHNEQFF; cdr3_nt: TGTGCCAGCAGTGAATCAGAGGGTAAAGGACACAATGAGCAGTTCTTC; clone_size: few; d_call: NA; j_call: TRBJ2-1; v_call: TRBV25-1
cdr3_aa: CASSRSEGNTEAFF; cdr3_nt: TGTGCCAGCAGCCGCTCTGAGGGGAACACTGAAGCTTTCTTT; clone_size: few; d_call: NA; j_call: TRBJ1-1; v_call: TRBV7-3
cdr3_aa: CASSQVSGLIGELFF; cdr3_nt: TGTGCCAGCAGCCAAGTATCAGGGCTAATCGGGGAGCTGTTTTTT; clone_size: few; d_call: NA; j_call: TRBJ2-2; v_call: TRBV14
cdr3_aa: CASSSQSEVNTGELFF; cdr3_nt: TGTGCCAGCAGCTCCCAGTCTGAGGTGAACACCGGGGAGCTGTTTTTT; clone_size: NA; d_call: NA; j_call: TRBJ2-2; v_call: TRBV7-2